This T cell receptor (beta chain) is from a study of vaccination and CD4 T cells after COVID-19. Study-level background: Typically, post-vaccine samples were obtained a median approximately 72 days after dose two, within a range of 14 to 241. Overlapping SARS-CoV-2, HCoV-NL63, HCoV-OC43 and HCoV-229E spike peptides stimulated the cells. Study results and limitations: Detection of a median around 85% of reactive clones in convalescent patients was confined to the period after vaccination.

Treatment meaning: roughly ten-day PBMC culture with coronavirus spike peptide pools or control peptides (ViraFEST assay). Sequenced with the Oncomine TCR Beta short-read assay was DNA taken from cultured CD4+ T cells. A single record per CDR3 protein comes from TCRdb applying MiXCR to the PCR reads. This table holds tens of thousands of distinct CDR3 sequences, over 40% found once. This clonotype was observed a few times. The target antigen is unknown. V lost 0 bases to trimming and J lost 8 bases; unmatched junction nucleotides: 1. Germline CDR1 and CDR2: SGHNT and YENEEA. This CDR3 is built from 14 residues.

V is TRBV11-3 and J is TRBJ1-2; 12 bases match TRBD1. Sequenced input: CD4+ T cells from blood, cultured in vitro. The origin of this receptor is a human donor who had recovered from COVID-19. The CDR3 DNA is TGTGCCAGCAGCTTAGATGGGACAGGGGGCGGCTACACCTTC. It specifies CASSLDGTGGGYTF.